This TCR beta chain is drawn from a study of blood T cell repertoires in COVID-19. Overall study: The United States, Italy and Spain supplied acute and convalescent COVID-19 samples.

The method was immunoSEQ multiplex PCR; TCRdb's version includes in-frame clones alone and lacks a portion of them. Altogether 92,000 or so clones are present, 55% to 75% being singletons, with the ten largest covering over 13%. This clone was observed at least ten times. The CDR3 length is 14 residues. V was clipped by 6 bases and J by 6 bases; unmatched bases: 7. CDR1 is ENHRY and CDR2 is SYGVKD in the germline V gene. Sequenced material: peripheral blood. The rearrangement links TRBV10-3 to TRBJ1-2, with 10 bases lining up with TRBD1. This sequence originates from an elderly woman with acute or convalescent COVID-19. The CDR3 loop reads CAIRRTGGEDGYTF. The CDR3 DNA is TGTGCCATCAGGAGGACAGGGGGAGAAGATGGCTACACCTTC.